This T cell receptor beta chain appears in the sequencing data of a study of blood T cell repertoires in COVID-19. The overall study: The samples span acute and convalescent COVID-19 from the United States, Italy and Spain.

Recovered Cohort 3 donors showed two negative PCRs, clearance, or symptom resolution. Using immunoSEQ multiplex PCR, the repertoire was profiled, and TCRdb retains in-frame clones only, with some absent. In the table there are 400,000 or so clones, approximately 92% of which are singletons. This sequence was found in a man aged 30-40 years who had recovered from COVID-19. The source material was PBMCs or T cells enriched from blood (not recorded which).

CDR3 nucleotide sequence: TGTGCCAGCAGCCTCCCAAGGACTAGCGCCACAGAGCATGACCACTACGAGCAGTACTTC. The encoded protein is CASSLPRTSATEHDHYEQYF. The chain is built from TRBV13 and TRBJ2-7; 9 bases match TRBD2. From germline, CDR1 is PRHDT and CDR2 FYEKMQ (reference sequence). The CDR3 consists of 20 residues. V gave up 5 bases and J gave up 3 bases; unmatched junction bases: 23.